This T cell receptor beta chain came from a study of shared clonotypes between healthy human individuals. Produced via immunoSEQ multiplex PCR; TCRdb's table is partial and in-frame only. The sample records fewer than 350,000 clones, roughly 91% being singletons. Each donor was a Caucasian adult residing in Nashville, Tennessee. The sample taken for sequencing was memory CD8+ T cells sorted from blood. The sample's subset: CD45RO+ cells pooled with CCR7-negative TemRA cells. This clonotype was obtained from a man younger than 35 in good health.

In DNA, the CDR3 is TGTGCCTGGTCCCGGGACAGATGGTTTCAGCCCCAGCATTTT. Its translation: CAWSRDRWFQPQHF. The chain combines TRBV30 with TRBJ1-5, with 7 nucleotides matching TRBD1. The V gene's germline CDR1 is GTSNPN and CDR2 SVGIG (reference sequence). Losses at the gene ends were 5 bases for V and 6 bases for J; bases not matched to a gene: 10. The CDR3 loop spans 14 amino acids.